Following are 26 T cell receptor gamma chains from one sample sequenced in a study of gammadelta T cells in human blood. TCRdb reanalysed the RT-PCR reads with CATT. The sample gives some 130 gamma-chain clones, approximately 52% of which show up once; 95% to 98% is in the top ten. The sample taken for sequencing was Vgamma9Vdelta2 gamma-delta T cells from infant blood. All receptors derive from a human donor.

This clone was counted once. TCRdb records a much larger clone's protein for this DNA, with a difference at residue 4 that likely arises from a read error; the protein given is the translation of the DNA. The chain has TRGV9 and TRGJP. Germline values: CDR1 GITISATS, CDR2 ISYDGTV (reference sequence). The CDR3 loop spans 16 amino acids. CDR3 residues: CALGEVQELGKKIKVF. The CDR3 bases are TGTGCCTTGGGGGAGGTGCAAGAGTTGGGCAAAAAAATCAAGGTATTT.

As for this clone: The protein in TCRdb stems from a much larger clone and differs at residue 4 from this DNA's translation, likely a read error; here the protein is translated from the DNA. This sequence joins TRGV9 and TRGJ1 or TRGJ2. The CDR3 loop spans 12 amino acids. Germline-derived CDR1 and CDR2 are GITISATS and ISYDGTV (reference sequence). CDR3: CALGEVRYEKLF. The CDR3 region has the DNA TGTGCCTTGGGGGAGGTGCGTTATGAGAAACTCTTT.

Regarding this clone: This is likely an artifact of a read error, given a far larger clone one base away. This rearrangement joins TRGV9 to TRGJP. CDR3 length equals 15 residues. The V gene's germline CDR1 is GITISATS and CDR2 ISYDGTV (reference sequence). The CDR3 nucleotides are TGTGCCTTGTGGGAGCAAGAGTTGGACAAAAAAATCAAGGTATTT. Translated: CALWEQELDKKIKVF.

Regarding this clone: A read error likely explains why the TCRdb protein, taken from a much larger clone, differs from this DNA's translation at residue 9; the protein shown is translated from the DNA. Additional DNA sequences in this sample encode the identical CDR3. The V and J genes are TRGV9 and TRGJP. CDR1 and CDR2 from the germline V gene are GITISATS and ISYDGTV (reference sequence). The CDR3 has 16 amino acids. DNA for the CDR3: TGTGCCTTGTGGGAGGTGCAAGAGTTTGGCAAAAAAATCAAGGTATTT. Its protein is CALWEVQEFGKKIKVF.

With respect to this clone: One base separates it from a far larger clone, so it is likely a read error. Other DNA sequences in this sample translate to the same CDR3. V is TRGV10 and J is TRGJ1 or TRGJ2. TRGV10 is marked as an open reading frame, function uncertain. CDR3 length: 13 amino acids. Trimming took 12 bases from V and 2 from J; bases not matched to a gene: 11. CDR3 DNA: TGTGCTGCTTGGGATGGCGATTATTATAAGAAACTCTTT. Translating it yields CAAWDGDYYKKLF.

The table lists this clone with a few counts. TCRdb lists the protein of a much larger clone for this DNA, which differs at residue 6, so this is likely a read error; the protein given here is translated from the DNA itself. The chain employs TRGV9 and TRGJP. J gave up 3 bases and V 5 bases, and 4 bases lay outside the gene matches. Germline CDR1 and CDR2: GITISATS and ISYDGTV (reference sequence). CDR3 length: 16 residues. The CDR3, as DNA: TGTGCCTTGTGGGGCATGCAAGAGTTGGGCAAAAAAATCAAGGTATTT. It translates to CALWGMQELGKKIKVF.

This clone came up a few times. This likely reflects a read error, since a far larger clone is one base away. V is TRGV9 and J is TRGJP. The germline V gene has CDR1 GITISATS and CDR2 ISYDGTV (reference sequence). The V gene end was trimmed by 3 bases and the J gene end by 6 bases; junction bases not matched to a gene: 2. The CDR3 consists of 15 residues. CDR3 sequence (DNA): TGTGCCTTGTGGGAGCGAGAGTTGGGCAAAAAAATCAAGGTATTT. Its protein is CALWERELGKKIKVF.

This clone was observed a few times. For this DNA, TCRdb reports the protein of a much larger clone, which diverges at residue 2, most likely from a read error; the protein presented here is translated directly from the DNA. The gene calls are TRGV9 and TRGJP. The CDR3 consists of 16 residues. Looked up from germline, CDR1 is GITISATS and CDR2 is ISYDGTV (reference sequence). The CDR3 coding sequence is TGTACCTTGTGGGAGGTGCAAGAGTTGGGCAAAAAAATCAAGGTATTT. This gives the protein CTLWEVQELGKKIKVF.

Points on this clone: A read error likely explains why the TCRdb protein, taken from a much larger clone, differs from this DNA's translation at residue 6; the protein shown is translated from the DNA. This sequence joins TRGV10 and TRGJ1 or TRGJ2. TRGV10 is annotated as an ORF whose role is uncertain. The CDR3 loop spans 13 amino acids. V lost 8 bases to trimming and J lost 2 bases; unmatched junction nucleotides: 7. The DNA of the CDR3 is TGTGCTGCGTGGGATTGCGATTATTATAAGAAACTCTTT. This translates into CAAWDCDYYKKLF.

This clone showed up just a few times. This DNA's translation and the protein TCRdb lists, from a much larger clone, do not match at residue 12, likely due to a read error; the protein shown is translated from the DNA. The V and J genes are TRGV9 and TRGJP. Germline assignment: CDR1 GITISATS and CDR2 ISYDGTV (reference sequence). The CDR3 sequence is 16 residues long. The CDR3 DNA reads TGTGCCTTGTGGGAGGTGCAAGAGTTGGGCAAAAGAATCAAGGTATTT. Protein product: CALWEVQELGKRIKVF.

With respect to this clone: It is likely a read error: a sequence one base away is far more abundant. Different DNA sequences within this sample yield the same CDR3. The genes are TRGV9 and TRGJ1 or TRGJ2. The CDR3 has 12 residues. In germline, CDR1 is GITISATS, CDR2 ISYDGTV (reference sequence). This CDR3 is CALWEVRYEKLF. The CDR3 DNA reads TGTGCTTTGTGGGAGGTGCGTTATGAGAAACTCTTT.

This clone was found once. This likely stems from a read error, as it lies one base from a far larger clone. V gene TRGV9 combines with J gene TRGJP. The CDR3 covers 15 residues. Germline V gene data show CDR1 as GITISATS and CDR2 as ISYDGTV (reference sequence). CDR3 DNA: TGTGCCTTGTGGGCCCAAGAGTTTGGCAAAAAAATCAAGGTATTT. Protein product: CALWAQEFGKKIKVF.

As for this clone: TCRdb has a much larger clone's protein, which differs at residue 7 from the translation of this DNA, likely because of a read error; what is shown is the protein translated from the DNA. This rearrangement joins TRGV10 to TRGJ1 or TRGJ2. TRGV10 is identified as an open reading frame with a role that is uncertain. The J segment lost 2 bases and the V segment lost 8 bases, leaving 7 bases of the junction unmatched. This CDR3 is 13 amino acids long. This chain's CDR3 is CAAWDGYYYKKLF. The CDR3 nucleotides read TGTGCTGCGTGGGATGGCTATTATTATAAGAAACTCTTT.

Regarding this clone: TCRdb assigns this DNA the protein of a much larger clone, which departs from its translation at residue 11; this likely reflects a read error, and the protein shown comes from translating the DNA. J is TRGJP1 and V is TRGV10. TRGV10 is an ORF; its function is uncertain. The CDR3 spans 13 residues. CDR3 DNA sequence: TGTGCTGCGTGGGATACCACTGGTTGGTTCAATATATTT. This encodes CAAWDTTGWFNIF.

Points on this clone: TCRdb assigns this DNA the protein of a much larger clone, which departs from its translation at residue 6; this likely reflects a read error, and the protein shown comes from translating the DNA. The J gene is TRGJP, the V gene TRGV9. CDR3 size: 16 residues. Per the germline V gene, CDR1 is GITISATS and CDR2 is ISYDGTV (reference sequence). The V gene end was trimmed by 2 bases and the J gene end by 3 bases; junction bases not matched to a gene: 1. CDR3 region: CALWEEQELGKKIKVF. CDR3 bases: TGTGCCTTGTGGGAGGAGCAAGAGTTGGGCAAAAAAATCAAGGTATTT.

On this clone itself: TCRdb shows a much larger clone's protein in place of this DNA's translation, and the two differ at residue 8, likely through a read error; the protein shown is translated from the DNA. This sequence joins TRGV9 and TRGJP. The CDR3 sequence is 16 residues long. The germline V gene encodes CDR1 GITISATS and CDR2 ISYDGTV (reference sequence). The CDR3 nucleotides read TGTGCCTTGTGGGGCCTGCAAGTGTTGGGCAAAAAAATCAAGGTATTT. Translated, it gives CALWGLQVLGKKIKVF.

As concerns this clone: TCRdb's entry gives the protein of a much larger clone, which mismatches this DNA's translation at residue 8, likely from a read error; the protein reported here is translated from the DNA. This chain connects TRGV9 to TRGJP. The CDR3 spans 16 residues. Germline values: CDR1 GITISATS, CDR2 ISYDGTV (reference sequence). CDR3 sequence (DNA): TGTGCCTTGTGGGAGGTGCAAGTGTTGGGCAAAAAAATCAAGGTATTT. Protein product: CALWEVQVLGKKIKVF.

Of note for this clone: A read error is the likely source, as a far larger clone sits one nucleotide away. This chain joins TRGV9 and TRGJP. Trimming at V came to 9 bases and at J to 4 bases, leaving 6 bases not matched to a gene. CDR1 is GITISATS and CDR2 is ISYDGTV in the germline V gene (reference sequence). This CDR3 region has 15 residues. The CDR3 here is CALGAQELGKKIKVF. The CDR3 coding sequence is TGTGCCTTGGGGGCCCAAGAGTTGGGCAAAAAAATCAAGGTATTT.

Regarding this clone: A far larger clone is just one base off, so this is likely a read error. The rearrangement joins TRGV9 to TRGJP. The trim removed 7 bases at V and 3 bases at J, leaving 3 bases unmatched. Germline V gene lookup returns CDR1 GITISATS and CDR2 ISYDGTV (reference sequence). This CDR3 spans 15 amino acids. The CDR3 region is CALCEQELGKKIKVF. CDR3 nucleotides: TGTGCCTTGTGTGAGCAAGAGTTGGGCAAAAAAATCAAGGTATTT.

Worth noting for this clone: This likely came from a read error, as a far larger clone is one base away. This rearrangement joins TRGV9 to TRGJP. The CDR3 totals 15 residues. Per the germline V gene, CDR1 is GITISATS and CDR2 is ISYDGTV (reference sequence). The CDR3 region has the DNA TGTGCCTTGCGGGAGCAAGAGTTGGGCAAAAAAATCAAGGTATTT. Its protein product is CALREQELGKKIKVF.

Note on this clone: This is likely an artifact of a read error, given a far larger clone one base away. The gene calls are TRGV9 and TRGJP. CDR3 length equals 15 residues. Germline V gene lookup returns CDR1 GITISATS and CDR2 ISYDGTV (reference sequence). CDR3 sequence (DNA): TGTGCCTTGTGGGAGCAAGAGTTGGGCAAAAGAATCAAGGTATTT. Encoded protein: CALWEQELGKRIKVF.

Regarding this clone: This likely came from a read error, as a far larger clone is one base away. The genes are TRGV9 and TRGJ1 or TRGJ2. This CDR3 has 12 residues. Per germline, CDR1 GITISATS and CDR2 ISYDGTV (reference sequence). DNA for the CDR3: TGTGCCGTGTGGGAGGTGCGTTATGAGAAACTCTTT. Translated, it gives CAVWEVRYEKLF.

This clone came up a few times. One base separates it from a far larger clone, so it is likely a read error. This CDR3 is also generated by other DNA sequences in the sample. The chain carries TRGV9 and TRGJP. CDR3 length: 16 residues. CDR1 GITISATS and CDR2 ISYDGTV come from the germline V gene (reference sequence). In nucleotides, the CDR3 is TGTGCCTTGTGGGAGGTGCAAGAGTTGGGTAAAAAAATCAAGGTATTT. Protein product: CALWEVQELGKKIKVF.

Relative to its sample, this clone is hyperexpanded. At the DNA level, this CDR3 is encoded by other sequences in the same sample as well. The V gene is TRGV9, the J gene TRGJP. Trimming cost V 5 bases and J 3 bases; bases outside gene matches: 4. The CDR3 is 16 residues long. Germline-derived CDR1 and CDR2 are GITISATS and ISYDGTV (reference sequence). The CDR3 here is CALWGLQELGKKIKVF. The CDR3 DNA reads TGTGCCTTGTGGGGCCTGCAAGAGTTGGGCAAAAAAATCAAGGTATTT.

This clone was observed a handful of times. The TCRdb record carries a much larger clone's protein, which differs from this DNA's translation at residue 7; a read error is the likely cause, and the protein listed here is the DNA translation. The gene calls are TRGV9 and TRGJ1 or TRGJ2. This CDR3 region has 12 residues. Germline loops: CDR1 GITISATS, CDR2 ISYDGTV (reference sequence). The CDR3 reads CALWEVHYEKLF. The CDR3 DNA reads as TGTGCCTTGTGGGAGGTGCATTATGAGAAACTCTTT.

Comments on this clone: A single base is all that separates this from a far larger clone, so a read error is likely. The chain couples TRGV9 to TRGJP. CDR1 and CDR2 from the germline V gene are GITISATS and ISYDGTV (reference sequence). This CDR3 has 17 residues. The CDR3 protein is CALWERGQELGKKIEVF. In DNA, the CDR3 is TGTGCCTTGTGGGAGCGAGGGCAAGAGTTGGGCAAAAAAATCGAGGTATTT.